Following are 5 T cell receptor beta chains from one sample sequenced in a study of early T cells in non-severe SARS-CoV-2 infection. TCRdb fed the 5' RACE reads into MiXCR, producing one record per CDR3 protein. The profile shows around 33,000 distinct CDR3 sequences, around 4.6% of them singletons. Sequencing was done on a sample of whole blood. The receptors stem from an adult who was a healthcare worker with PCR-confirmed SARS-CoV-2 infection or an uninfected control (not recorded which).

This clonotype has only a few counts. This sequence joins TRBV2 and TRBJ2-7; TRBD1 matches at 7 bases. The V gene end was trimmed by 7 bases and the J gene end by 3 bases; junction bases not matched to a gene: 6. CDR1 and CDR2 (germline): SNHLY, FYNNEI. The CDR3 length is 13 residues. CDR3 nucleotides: TGTGCCAGCACCCCGGGACAGAACTACGAGCAGTACTTC. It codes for CASTPGQNYEQYF.

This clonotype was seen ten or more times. Here the CDR3 DNA reads TGTGCCAGCAGCTTGTGGGTGGATAATTCACCCCTCCACTTT. This gives the protein CASSLWVDNSPLHF. The chain recombines TRBV5-5 with TRBJ1-6; no clear D. The CDR3 runs 14 residues. V was pared by 1 base and J by 5 bases, with 7 bases between. Germline loops: CDR1 SGHKS, CDR2 YYEKEE (reference sequence).

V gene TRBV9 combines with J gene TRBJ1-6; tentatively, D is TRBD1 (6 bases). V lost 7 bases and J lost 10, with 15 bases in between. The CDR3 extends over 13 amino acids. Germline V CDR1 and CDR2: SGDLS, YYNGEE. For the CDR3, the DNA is TGTGCCAGCGCAACAGGGAAAGACTCACCCCTCCACTTT. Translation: CASATGKDSPLHF. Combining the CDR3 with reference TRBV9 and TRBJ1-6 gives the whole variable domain DSGVTQTPKHLITATGQRVTLRCSPRSGDLSVYWYQQSLDQGLQFLIQYYNGEERAKGNILERFSAQQFPDLHSELNLSSLELGDSALYFCASATGKDSPLHFGNGTRLTVT.

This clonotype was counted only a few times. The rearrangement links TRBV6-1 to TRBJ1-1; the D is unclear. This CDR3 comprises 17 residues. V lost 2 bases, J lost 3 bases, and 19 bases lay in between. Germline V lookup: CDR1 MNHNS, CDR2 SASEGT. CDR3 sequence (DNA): TGTGCCAGCAGTGAATACCTAAAATGGGGTAGGGACACTGAAGCTTTCTTT. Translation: CASSEYLKWGRDTEAFF.

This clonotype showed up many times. This CDR3 is CASSLQGGTGELFF. The CDR3 DNA follows: TGTGCCAGCAGTTTGCAGGGGGGCACCGGGGAGCTGTTTTTT. J is TRBJ2-2 and V is TRBV12-3 or TRBV12-4; TRBD1 is a possible D gene (7 bases). The CDR3 totals 14 residues. The ends were cut back, 3 bases at V and 4 bases at J, with 9 bases in the middle.